The rows below give T cell receptor beta chains drawn from one sample of a study of blood T cell repertoires in COVID-19. Sequencing used immunoSEQ multiplex PCR; TCRdb keeps in-frame clones, though not all of them. The data show fewer than 250,000 clones, more than 80% seen once. The sequenced sample was peripheral blood. The receptors derive from a man in his thirties or forties with COVID-19, enrolled during active disease. The CDR3 runs from the conserved cysteine through the conserved F or W. Each record gives: V gene, clone size, D gene, J gene, CDR3 DNA, CDR3 protein. A D gene is named only where the DNA matches it firmly. Clone size is stated in some rows and not others, as once, few, many or a class when expanded.

TRBV3-1/TRBV3-2	-	-	TRBJ1-2	TGTGCCAGCAGCCAAGATGGGGCGCGGATGTATGGCTACACCTTC	CASSQDGARMYGYTF
TRBV27	-	-	TRBJ2-1	TGTGCCAGCAGTTTCCAGGCGCTAGCTGAGCAGTTCTTC	CASSFQALAEQFF
TRBV6-1	-	-	TRBJ2-7	TGTGCCAGCAGTGAAGATAGCCTGTTCGAGCAGTACTTC	CASSEDSLFEQYF
TRBV6-1	-	-	TRBJ2-3	TGTGCCAGCAGTGCCCTTGGGACTCCCGTTGGAGATACGCAGTATTTT	CASSALGTPVGDTQYF
TRBV2	once	TRBD1	TRBJ1-5	TGTGCCAGCAGTCTGGGACAGGGAAGTAACCAGCCCCAGCATTTT	CASSLGQGSNQPQHF
TRBV4-2	once	-	TRBJ1-2	TGTGCCAGCAGCCAAGCAGGCTCCGTCTCCAACTATGGCTACACCTTC	CASSQAGSVSNYGYTF
TRBV9	-	-	TRBJ1-3	TGTGCCAGCAGCGTAGCCGTTGGAAACACCATATATTTT	CASSVAVGNTIYF
TRBV28	-	TRBD1	TRBJ1-5	TGTGCCAGCAGTCCAAACAGGGGATCGTTCAATCAGCCCCAGCATTTT	CASSPNRGSFNQPQHF
TRBV2	-	TRBD1	TRBJ1-4	TGTGCCAGCAGGGTAGACAGGGGGTGGAGTGAAAAACTGTTTTTT	CASRVDRGWSEKLFF
TRBV27	once	-	TRBJ2-7	TGTGCCAGCAGTTCCCCACTTGAACTTCGTCCCGACGAGCAGTACTTC	CASSSPLELRPDEQYF
TRBV5-4	-	-	TRBJ2-1	TGTGCCAGCAGACCCATTGGAGGTAGCTCCTACAATGAGCAGTTCTTC	CASRPIGGSSYNEQFF
TRBV12-5	-	TRBD1	TRBJ2-2	TGTGCTAGTGGCCCCGGACAGGCGAACACCGGGGAGCTGTTTTTT	CASGPGQANTGELFF
TRBV27	-	-	TRBJ1-1	TGTGCCAGCAGTTTTGGCAGGGGTAGCACTGAAGCTTTCTTT	CASSFGRGSTEAFF
TRBV7-8	-	-	TRBJ1-3	TGTGCCAGCAGCTTAGAGCGCGACTCTGGAAACACCATATATTTT	CASSLERDSGNTIYF
TRBV7-2	-	TRBD1	TRBJ2-2	TGTGCCAGCAGCCCACAATTTGGACAGGGGAGTGCCGGGGAGCTGTTTTTT	CASSPQFGQGSAGELFF
TRBV15	-	-	TRBJ1-4	TGTGCCACCAGCAGAGCAACAGGGTGGACTAATGAAAAACTGTTTTTT	CATSRATGWTNEKLFF
TRBV5-4	-	TRBD2	TRBJ2-7	TGTGCCAGCAGCCCGTATGGGACTAGCGATTCCTACGAGCAGTACTTC	CASSPYGTSDSYEQYF
TRBV7-7	-	TRBD2	TRBJ2-2	TGTGCCAGCAGCCTCCGACTAGCGGCGAACACCGGGGAGCTGTTTTTT	CASSLRLAANTGELFF
TRBV29-1	few	TRBD1	TRBJ1-2	TGCAGCGTTGAGGGTAACACAGGGGAGAATGGCTACACCTTC	CSVEGNTGENGYTF
TRBV19	-	TRBD1	TRBJ1-6	TGTGCCAGTAGTACCTCCGGGACAGGGAAGAATTCACCCCTCCACTTT	CASSTSGTGKNSPLHF
TRBV7-2	-	-	TRBJ2-5	TGTGCCAGCAGCTTAGGTCAGGGCCCCTGGGAGACCCAGTACTTC	CASSLGQGPWETQYF
TRBV4-1	-	TRBD1	TRBJ1-2	TGCGCCAGCAGCCAAGAGGCAGACAGGGGGTACCCCTATGGCTACACCTTC	CASSQEADRGYPYGYTF
TRBV2	-	-	TRBJ1-6	TGTGCCAGCAGGACGCAGGGGACGTATAATTCACCCCTCCACTTT	CASRTQGTYNSPLHF
TRBV6-5	-	TRBD1	TRBJ1-5	TGTGCCAGCAGCAGGACAGGGTGGCGCAATCAGCCCCAGCATTTT	CASSRTGWRNQPQHF
TRBV6-5	once	-	TRBJ1-2	TGTGCCAGCAGGATGAGAATTCAGATAGCTATTAGCTACACCTTC	CASRMRIQIAISYTF
TRBV7-3	-	-	TRBJ1-1	TGTGCCAGCAGCACTCACCGGGAGCAGCAGAACACTGAAGCTTTCTTT	CASSTHREQQNTEAFF
TRBV28	once	-	TRBJ1-1	TGTGCCAGCAGTTTCTGGGCCAGGGGAATCACTGAAGCTTTCTTT	CASSFWARGITEAFF
TRBV18	-	-	TRBJ1-1	TGTGCCAGCTCACCACCGTCCACCCGGTTGAACACTGAAGCTTTCTTT	CASSPPSTRLNTEAFF
TRBV9	-	-	TRBJ1-1	TGTGCCAGCAGCGAACAGGGTTTGAGCACTGAAGCTTTCTTT	CASSEQGLSTEAFF
TRBV18	-	-	TRBJ2-2	TGTGCCAGCTCATCTACAGGGCCAAATGGGTTGGACACCGGGGAGCTGTTTTTT	CASSSTGPNGLDTGELFF
TRBV7-8	-	-	TRBJ1-5	TGTGCCAGCAGCCTACTAAAGGGGCCCAACAATCAGCCCCAGCATTTT	CASSLLKGPNNQPQHF
TRBV9	few	TRBD1	TRBJ1-2	TGTGCCAGCAGCCCGGGACAGTACCTCTATGGCTACACCTTC	CASSPGQYLYGYTF
TRBV7-2	few	TRBD1	TRBJ1-1	TGTGCCAGCAGCTTGACAGGGGGCACTGAAGCTTTCTTT	CASSLTGGTEAFF
TRBV9	-	TRBD2	TRBJ2-1	TGTGCCAGCAGCGCCCTCCTAGCGGGAGGTCCGGATGAGCAGTTCTTC	CASSALLAGGPDEQFF
TRBV10-3	-	TRBD1	TRBJ1-1	TGTGCCATCAAGAGTCCGGGACAGGGGCCCGTGAACACTGAAGCTTTCTTT	CAIKSPGQGPVNTEAFF
TRBV29-1	-	TRBD1	TRBJ1-2	TGCAGCGGGAGCCGACAGGGGGAGGTCTATGGCTACACCTTC	CSGSRQGEVYGYTF
TRBV3-1/TRBV3-2	-	-	TRBJ1-2	TGTGCCAGCAGCCGCCTAAACGGCGGTTACACCTTC	CASSRLNGGYTF
TRBV24-1	-	-	TRBJ1-5	TGTGCCACCAGTGATTCCAGGGCCCCCAATCAGCCCCAGCATTTT	CATSDSRAPNQPQHF
TRBV2	-	TRBD1	TRBJ1-2	TGTGCCACCGGGGACAGTTTCTATGGCTACACCTTC	CATGDSFYGYTF
TRBV5-1	-	TRBD2	TRBJ2-3	TGCGCCAGCAGGAGGATGGTAGGACTAGCGGGGAAGGGACTCACAGATACGCAGTATTTT	CASRRMVGLAGKGLTDTQYF
TRBV6-2/TRBV6-3	-	-	TRBJ1-2	TGTGCCAGCAGTTACGATGGGCATGGCTACACCTTC	CASSYDGHGYTF
TRBV28	-	-	TRBJ1-1	TGTGCCAGCAGTTTAGGGGGCAAAGAGGGGACTGAAGCTTTCTTT	CASSLGGKEGTEAFF
TRBV5-4	-	-	TRBJ1-2	TGTGCCAGCAGCTTTAATCCGGGACAAGGAAACTATGGCTACACCTTC	CASSFNPGQGNYGYTF
TRBV5-4	-	TRBD2	TRBJ2-7	TGTGCCAGCAGCCTCCCCGCTAGCGGGCTCTACGAGCAGTACTTC	CASSLPASGLYEQYF
TRBV3-1/TRBV3-2	-	-	TRBJ1-1	TGTGCCAGCAGCCAAGTAGCTAGGACTGAAGCTTTCTTT	CASSQVARTEAFF
TRBV10-2	-	-	TRBJ2-5	TGCGCCAGCAGTGAAGCGGGTTTACAAGAGACCCAGTACTTC	CASSEAGLQETQYF
TRBV7-2	-	TRBD1	TRBJ1-2	TGTGCCAGCAGCTTACTCCGGACAGGGGGCTATGGCTACACCTTC	CASSLLRTGGYGYTF
TRBV7-9	once	TRBD1	TRBJ2-3	TGCGCCAGCAGCCCCCGGGGGGGGACAGGGGGCCCAGATACGCAGTATTTT	CASSPRGGTGGPDTQYF
TRBV6-2/TRBV6-3	-	TRBD2	TRBJ2-1	TGTGCCAGCAGCCCAATTGGGAGAAGCGGGAGGTGGGATGAGCAGTTCTTC	CASSPIGRSGRWDEQFF
TRBV5-1	-	-	TRBJ1-1	TGCGCCAGCAGCGACAGCGGGACAATGAACACTGAAGCTTTCTTT	CASSDSGTMNTEAFF